This TCR beta chain emerged from a study of T cells after yellow fever vaccination. Study context: Low-cell-number fractions underwent preparation using SMART-Seq v4 Ultra Low Input. Study conclusions and caveats: The study re-detected most primary-vaccination clones after the booster (around 96% CD4, roughly 90% CD8). There was a small share of clonotypes that showed up in both the CD4 and CD8 compartments.

One entry per CDR3 protein, called by TCRdb with MiXCR from the 5' RACE reads. The sample shows under 150,000 distinct CDR3 sequences, 7.7% of them seen only once. The V gene lost 0 bases and the J gene lost 0 bases, with 12 bases spanning the gap. Germline CDR1 SGHRS, CDR2 YFSETQ. The CDR3 has 17 amino acids. In this sample, this clonotype turned up many times. Its antigen is not known. The TCR comes from a man aged 25 to 45 who received the YFV17D yellow fever vaccine. The chain uses TRBV5-1 and TRBJ2-2; TRBD2 is a possible D gene (5 bases). The material was CD4+ T cells sorted from PBMCs, obtained 5 days after the yellow fever booster vaccination. CDR3 coding DNA: TGCGCCAGCAGCTTGGTGACTACTCAACCGAACACCGGGGAGCTGTTTTTT. Its translation: CASSLVTTQPNTGELFF.